The clone carrying this TCR beta chain was detected ten times or more. The target antigen is unknown. This table comes from immunoSEQ multiplex PCR, and its TCRdb copy is limited to in-frame clones, with some not included. The repertoire holds some 660,000 clones, with more than 70% as singletons. Germline V gene sequence: CDR1 SQVTM, CDR2 ANQGSEA. CDR3 size: 12 residues. Deletions cut 4 bases from V and 6 bases from J, with 11 bases between. The sample comes from a study of shared clonotypes between healthy human individuals. Study context: Each donor's CD4 naive and CD4 memory cells filled three plates apiece, CD8 naive two, and CD8 memory one. Study-wide results and caveats: Several donors showed sharing of around 5.3% of naive CD4 clonotypes. Generation probabilities of non-shared clonotypes were lower (relative to those shared by all four donors).

Sample: memory CD4+ T cells sorted from blood. Subset given: CD45RA-negative fraction. The origin of this receptor is a woman aged 30 to 39 in good health. The gene calls are TRBV29-1 and TRBJ2-3; D is possibly TRBD2 (6 bases). Written as DNA, the CDR3 is TGCAGCGTTGCGGTCCGGGGGGATACGCAGTATTTT. It translates to CSVAVRGDTQYF.